Sequencing of this T cell receptor beta chain was carried out in a study of T cells after yellow fever vaccination. Template switching by 5'RACE produced TCR cDNA, adding a universal primer site and UMIs. TCRdb used MiXCR to reprocess the 5' RACE reads, holding one entry per CDR3 protein. The repertoire consists of about 160,000 distinct CDR3 sequences, with around 7.3% occurring once and the leading ten covering over 2%. Trimming stripped 5 bases from V and 7 bases from J, with 17 bases between. CDR1 and CDR2 from the germline V gene are SEHNR and FQNEAQ (reference sequence). The CDR3 extends over 14 amino acids. Points on this clonotype: The antigen is undetermined.

Study outcomes and limitations: Clonotype sharing between CD4 and CD8 compartments was small. FACS-sorted repertoires might harbor abundant contaminating clonotypes from the bulk population. Subsequent to the booster, the majority of primary-vaccination clones reappeared (96% CD4, 80% to 90% CD8).

The TCR was taken from a man between 18 and 29 years old who received the YFV17D yellow fever vaccine. The material sequenced was CD4+ T cells sorted from PBMCs, taken about 5 days after the first yellow fever vaccination. The chain recombines TRBV7-9 with TRBJ1-1; D possibly corresponds to TRBD1 (5 bases). CDR3 DNA sequence: TGTGCCAGCAGCACAAGTCAGGGATCCCGTGAAGCTTTCTTT. It translates to CASSTSQGSREAFF.